A single sample gave rise to the 24 T cell receptor beta chains below, sequenced in a study of T cells expressing NK-cell markers. TCRdb re-called the 5' RACE reads; every CDR3 protein appears as one record, without DNA. The specimen's table records about 410,000 distinct CDR3 sequences. Sequencing was carried out using blood T cells: a sorted CD56 or NKG2C T cell subset, CD4+ or CD8+ T cells, or bulk PBMC T cells (not recorded which). Receptors originate from a woman aged 45 to 65 in good health.

The chain employs TRBV15 and TRBJ2-2; checking the TCRdb D call of TRBD2 is not possible without DNA. The CDR3 consists of 18 residues. CDR1 LNHNV and CDR2 YYDKDF come from the germline V gene (reference sequence). The CDR3 here is CATSPLSGLAGVSGELFF.

The chain carries TRBV5-1 and TRBJ2-7; checking the TCRdb D call of TRBD2 is not possible without DNA. The CDR3 spans 12 residues. Germline lookup yields CDR1 SGHRS and CDR2 YFSETQ. This CDR3 is CASRGSGNEQYF.

This sequence joins TRBV21-1 and TRBJ1-2. TRBV21-1 is a recognized pseudogene. The CDR3 is 16 residues long. CDR3 region: CASSKGIGWTSYGYTF.

J is TRBJ1-1 and V is TRBV2; TCRdb selects TRBD1, and the lack of DNA leaves this call unchecked. The germline V gene has CDR1 SNHLY and CDR2 FYNNEI. The CDR3 runs 14 residues. CDR3 loop: CASSHDRVNTEAFF.

The chain combines TRBV12-3 or TRBV12-4 with TRBJ2-1; TCRdb lists TRBD2, though no DNA is available to test this call. CDR3 size: 17 residues. The CDR3 sequence is CASSPSRLAGVHNEQFF.

The genes are TRBV24-1 and TRBJ1-3. The CDR3 extends over 12 amino acids. The V gene's germline CDR1 is KGHDR and CDR2 SFDVKD. The CDR3 here is CATSESGNTIYF.

The V and J genes are TRBV5-1 and TRBJ2-2; TCRdb designates TRBD2, a call that cannot be tested without DNA. CDR3 length equals 16 residues. The germline V gene has CDR1 SGHRS and CDR2 YFSETQ. CDR3 loop: CASELTGRVNTGELFF.

J is TRBJ2-1 and V is TRBV12-3 or TRBV12-4. CDR3 length: 15 residues. CDR3 in amino acids: CASSPDRTYHNEQFF.

This rearrangement joins TRBV5-1 to TRBJ2-6; TCRdb selects TRBD1, and the lack of DNA leaves this call unchecked. This CDR3 spans 20 amino acids. CDR1 is SGHRS and CDR2 is YFSETQ in the germline V gene. This CDR3 is CASSSTWSIGADSGANVLTF.

The chain joins TRBV12-3 or TRBV12-4 to TRBJ1-1; no DNA is available, so the TRBD1 call from TCRdb remains unchecked. CDR3 length: 17 amino acids. The CDR3 is CASSSPRYRGPYTEAFF.

This rearrangement joins TRBV19 to TRBJ1-1; TCRdb designates TRBD1, a call that cannot be tested without DNA. The length of the CDR3 is 13 residues. The germline V gene has CDR1 LNHDA and CDR2 SQIVND (reference sequence). CDR3 sequence: CASSATGGTEAFF.

This chain joins TRBV29-1 and TRBJ1-1; the D call of TRBD1 rests on TCRdb alone, since no DNA is present to check it. The CDR3 loop spans 11 amino acids. Germline values: CDR1 SQVTM, CDR2 ANQGSEA. Here the CDR3 reads CSGGGVTEAFF.

The rearrangement uses TRBV20-1 and TRBJ2-5; without DNA, the TCRdb call of TRBD1 cannot be checked. The CDR3 consists of 15 residues. CDR1 is DFQATT and CDR2 is SNEGSKA in the germline V gene (reference sequence). CDR3 sequence reads: CSARLGQGASETQYF.

The gene calls are TRBV7-6 and TRBJ1-4; with no DNA, the TCRdb D assignment of TRBD1 cannot be verified. This CDR3 region has 18 residues. The germline V gene has CDR1 SGHVS and CDR2 FNYEAQ. This chain's CDR3 is CASSSALGGQATNEKLFF.

The chain uses TRBV2 and TRBJ1-6. The germline V gene encodes CDR1 SNHLY and CDR2 FYNNEI. The CDR3 contains 12 residues. The CDR3 loop is CASRGHNSPLHF.

CDR3: CSARRREKLFF. The V gene is TRBV20-1, the J gene TRBJ1-4. The germline gives CDR1 DFQATT, CDR2 SNEGSKA (reference sequence). The length of the CDR3 is 11 residues.

This sequence joins TRBV6-6 and TRBJ1-2; without DNA, the TCRdb call of TRBD1 cannot be checked. The CDR3 runs 14 residues. The V gene's germline CDR1 is MNHNY and CDR2 SVGAGI (reference sequence). The CDR3 sequence is CASSSEQGAFGYTF.

The chain carries TRBV20-1 and TRBJ2-3. The length of the CDR3 is 13 residues. The germline V gene encodes CDR1 DFQATT and CDR2 SNEGSKA (reference sequence). CDR3 sequence: CSARGGGADTQYF.

The chain is built from TRBV29-1 and TRBJ2-7; there is no DNA to check the TCRdb D call of TRBD2. The V gene's germline CDR1 is SQVTM and CDR2 ANQGSEA. The CDR3 loop spans 13 amino acids. The CDR3 spells CSVGVAGAGEQYF.

The chain has TRBV5-1 and TRBJ1-1; checking the TCRdb D call of TRBD1 is not possible without DNA. The CDR3 extends over 18 amino acids. Germline V gene lookup returns CDR1 SGHRS and CDR2 YFSETQ. CDR3 sequence: CASSLAFTGANKNTEAFF.

CDR3 protein: CASSQSPSGRGKDTQYF. This sequence joins TRBV3-1 and TRBJ2-3; the TRBD2 assignment by TCRdb is unverifiable without DNA. Germline V gene lookup returns CDR1 LGHDT and CDR2 YNNKEL (reference sequence). The CDR3 runs 17 residues.

The V gene is TRBV3-1, the J gene TRBJ2-1; the D call from TCRdb, TRBD2, cannot be confirmed without DNA. This CDR3 comprises 17 residues. CDR1 LGHDT and CDR2 YNNKEL come from the germline V gene (reference sequence). The CDR3 sequence: CASSQVGAGSSYNEQFF.

The rearrangement links TRBV6-5 to TRBJ2-1; without DNA, the TCRdb call of TRBD2 cannot be checked. Germline CDR1 MNHEY, CDR2 SVGAGI. The length of the CDR3 is 13 residues. The chain's CDR3 is CAVSGGTNGEQFF.

The CDR3 is CASSLYPGGPYEQFF. The chain has TRBV27 and TRBJ2-1; the TCRdb D gene call, TRBD2, has no DNA to confirm it. CDR3 length: 15 amino acids. Germline values: CDR1 MNHEY, CDR2 SMNVEV (reference sequence).